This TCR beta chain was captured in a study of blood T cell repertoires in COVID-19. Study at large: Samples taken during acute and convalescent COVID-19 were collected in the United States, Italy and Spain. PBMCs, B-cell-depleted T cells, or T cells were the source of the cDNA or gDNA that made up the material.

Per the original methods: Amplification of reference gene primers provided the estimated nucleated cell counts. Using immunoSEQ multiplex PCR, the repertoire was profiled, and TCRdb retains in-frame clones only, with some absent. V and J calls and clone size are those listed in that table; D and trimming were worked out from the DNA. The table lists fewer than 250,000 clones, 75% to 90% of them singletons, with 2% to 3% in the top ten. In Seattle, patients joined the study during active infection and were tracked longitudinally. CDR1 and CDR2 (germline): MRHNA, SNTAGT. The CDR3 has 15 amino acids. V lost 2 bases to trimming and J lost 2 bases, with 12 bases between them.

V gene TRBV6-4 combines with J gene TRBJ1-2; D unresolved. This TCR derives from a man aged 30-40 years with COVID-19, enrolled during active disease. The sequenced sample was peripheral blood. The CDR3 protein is CASSDESPPNYGYTF. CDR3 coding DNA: TGTGCCAGCAGTGACGAAAGCCCGCCGAACTATGGCTACACCTTC.